The 18 T cell receptor beta chains below were found in one sample sequenced in a study of tumor-infiltrating lymphocytes in primary liver carcinoma (dated by TCRdb to about 2017). Total RNA and DNA were co-extracted from about 20-30 mg of bulk tissue with the AllPrep DNA/RNA mini kit, without cell sorting. For sequencing, an Illumina HiSeq 2500 was employed. TCRbeta-specific cDNA was reverse-transcribed from approximately 460 ng total RNA using a constant-region primer and ProtoScript II reverse transcriptase. The TCRbeta libraries were prepared through three rounds of nested multiplex PCR following a slightly modified ARM-PCR procedure. Multiplex TRBV1-TRBV30 forward primers and a Cbeta reverse primer were used in the first two PCR rounds, each of which was run for approximately 10 cycles. TCRdb reran the public reads through fastp at Q25 and MiXCR, keeping productive beta chains. Rows are combined by CDR3 protein, so each entry shows the most common genes and DNA. Present in this sample are under 130,000 distinct CDR3 sequences, approximately 82% of which were seen just once. The top ten constitute 15% to 25% of the sample.

What was sequenced was liver tumor tissue from sampling region 3. This specimen's cell subset or site label, per the study, means: tumor region T3, left-lateral pole. The receptors here all came from a middle-aged man with primary liver carcinoma and hepatitis B virus infection.

The V and J genes are TRBV12-3 or TRBV12-4 and TRBJ2-2, with TRBD1 matching over 9 bases. This CDR3 contains 15 residues. The junction had 19 bases not matched to a gene; V was cut back by 6 bases and J by 17 bases. In nucleotides, the CDR3 is TGTGCCAGCAGCCACGACAGGGGGGGCACCGGGGTGCTATTTTTT. It encodes CASSHDRGGTGVLFF.

The table lists this clonotype with a count of one. The conserved phenylalanine or tryptophan normally closing the CDR3 is absent here, so this likely arose from a read error. The limits of the CDR3 on the DNA are not certain, so only TCRdb's listed CDR3 is given. The chain is built from TRBV29-1 and TRBJ2-1. Germline loops: CDR1 SQVTM, CDR2 ANQGSEA. From its first to its last residue, the CDR3 has 9 amino acids. This CDR3 is CSVENEQSL.

This clonotype was recorded only once. One end of the junction fails to match germline, which may point to a read error. V is TRBV6-2 or TRBV6-3 and J is TRBJ2-7; 7 bases are shared with TRBD1. The CDR3 totals 15 residues. Germline lookup yields CDR1 MNHEY and CDR2 SVGEGT. This CDR3 is CADSYLGQDSSEQYF. CDR3 DNA sequence: TGTGCCGACAGTTACCTCGGACAGGACAGCTCCGAGCAATACTTC.

This clonotype was counted between two and nine times. The CDR3 does not end in the conserved phenylalanine or tryptophan, so this is likely a read error. The rearrangement uses TRBV20-1 and TRBJ2-1, with TRBD2 identical over 7 bases. CDR1 DFQATT and CDR2 SNEGSKA come from the germline V gene (reference sequence). The J segment lost 7 bases and the V segment lost 6 bases, leaving 9 bases of the junction unmatched. The CDR3 totals 13 residues. CDR3: CSAFWRERNEQFL. In nucleotides, the CDR3 is TGCAGTGCCTTCTGGCGGGAGCGGAATGAGCAGTTCTTA.

Concerning this clonotype itself: One junction end disagrees with the germline gene, perhaps due to a read error. The V and J genes are TRBV11-1 and TRBJ2-3, with D possibly called TRBD1 or TRBD2 (5 bases each). The CDR3 is made up of 19 amino acids. In germline, CDR1 is SGHAT, CDR2 FQDESV (reference sequence). Written as DNA, the CDR3 is TGTACCAGCAGCTCTGGGGGAAGCTCTGTAGGAGCCCGCACAGATACGCACTATTTT. Translation: CTSSSGGSSVGARTDTHYF.

About this clonotype: Lacking the conserved final phenylalanine or tryptophan, this CDR3 likely reflects a read error. No DNA is shown, since the ends of the CDR3 on it are uncertain; the CDR3 is the one TCRdb lists. The chain is built from TRBV11-1 and TRBJ2-4; the DNA was not used to check the table's D call, TRBD2. From germline, CDR1 is SGHAT and CDR2 FQDESV (reference sequence). Ends included, the CDR3 has 17 residues. CDR3 residues: CASSFPGTSVTKSIRYL.

Points on this clonotype: One junction end does not reproduce the germline sequence, and a read error may be involved. The rearrangement uses TRBV11-3 and TRBJ2-3; D gene uncertain. This CDR3 spans 12 amino acids. In germline, CDR1 is SGHNT, CDR2 YENEEA. In nucleotides, the CDR3 is TGTGCCAGCAGTTTCAATGAAGATACGCAGATTTTT. Its translation is CASSFNEDTQIF.

Here the CDR3 DNA reads TGCAGCGTTACACTGGGCGTGCAGACCCAGTACTTC. Translated, it gives CSVTLGVQTQYF. V is TRBV29-1 and J is TRBJ2-5; D is unclear. Germline loops: CDR1 SQVTM, CDR2 ANQGSEA. The CDR3 loop spans 12 amino acids. Trimming stripped 5 bases from V and 6 bases from J, with 13 bases between.

This chain uses TRBV5-4 with TRBJ2-6; D remains ambiguous. The germline CDR1 and CDR2 sequences are SGHNT and YYREEE (reference sequence). The ends were cut back, 9 bases at V and 0 bases at J, with 19 bases in the middle. The CDR3 contains 17 residues. The CDR3 DNA reads TGTGCCAACATCCCCGGGTCTTTCTTCTCTGGGGCCAACGTCCTGACTTTC. Encoded protein: CANIPGSFFSGANVLTF. The full variable domain, with the rest looked up from reference TRBV5-4 and TRBJ2-6, is ETGVTQSPTHLIKTRGQQVTLRCSSQSGHNTVSWYQQALGQGPQFIFQYYREEENGRGNFPPRFSGLQFPNYSSELNVNALELDDSALYLCANIPGSFFSGANVLTFGAGSRLTVL.

With regard to this clonotype: The junction shows a germline mismatch at one end, possibly a read error. The rearrangement uses TRBV13 and TRBJ2-3; 7 positions agree with TRBD1. This CDR3 contains 16 residues. Germline CDR1 reads PRHDT; CDR2 reads FYEKMQ (reference sequence). CDR3 loop: CASSLRQGRTRDMQYF. Here the CDR3 DNA reads TGTGCCAGCAGCTTAAGACAGGGACGGACAAGAGATATGCAGTATTTT.

About this clonotype: At one boundary the junction diverges from the germline segment, which might be a read error. This chain links TRBV6-2 or TRBV6-3 with TRBJ1-2, with D uncertain. This CDR3 spans 15 amino acids. Germline V lookup: CDR1 MNHEY, CDR2 SVGEGT. This CDR3 is CTRSQTLEGTFGYTF. In nucleotides, the CDR3 is TGTACCAGAAGCCAGACCCTCGAAGGAACCTTTGGCTACACCTTC.

The gene calls are TRBV7-3 and TRBJ2-7; 7 nucleotides agree with TRBD1. After removal of 4 bases from V and 6 bases from J, the junction contained 9 bases not matched to a gene. Germline assignment: CDR1 SGHTA and CDR2 FQGTGA. The CDR3 totals 14 residues. The CDR3 loop is CASSSTGTEGEQYF. The DNA for the CDR3 is TGTGCCAGCAGCTCCACCGGGACAGAGGGCGAGCAGTACTTC.

Notes on this clonotype: Compared with germline, one end of the junction differs, possibly owing to a read error. The chain combines TRBV29-1 with TRBJ2-1; no firm D call. This CDR3 contains 12 residues. Germline CDR1 is SQVTM and CDR2 is ANQGSEA. This CDR3 reads CSVLWATNVQFF. The CDR3 nucleotides are TGCAGCGTTCTTTGGGCTACCAATGTGCAGTTCTTC.

About this clonotype: A much larger clone is a single base away; this may be a read error. The gene calls are TRBV28 and TRBJ1-5; D is ambiguous. The CDR3 has 15 amino acids. Germline lookup yields CDR1 MDHEN and CDR2 SYDVKM. DNA of the CDR3: TGTGCCAGCCGCCAGACCCCGGGGAAAAGTCAGTCCCAGCATTTT. This encodes CASRQTPGKSQSQHF.

About this clonotype itself: The junction shows a germline mismatch at one end, possibly a read error. The chain links TRBV12-3 or TRBV12-4 to TRBJ2-1; 10 bases are shared with TRBD2. The CDR3 is made up of 17 amino acids. CDR3 sequence: CACSFTSGIRSYNEQFF. The CDR3, as DNA: TGTGCCTGCAGTTTCACTAGCGGGATAAGGTCTTACAATGAGCAATTCTTC.

The chain joins TRBV29-1 to TRBJ2-7; D may be TRBD1 or TRBD2 (5 bases each). Trimming cost V 7 bases and J 1 base, with 23 bases left between them. The CDR3 covers 16 residues. Germline-derived CDR1 and CDR2 are SQVTM and ANQGSEA. The CDR3 region is CSAMTFGTDTSYEQYF. DNA for the CDR3: TGCAGCGCCATGACATTTGGGACCGACACTTCCTACGAGCAGTACTTC.

Notes on this clonotype: A much larger clone lies a single base off, so this may be a read error. CDR3 amino acids: CASSSDRGTEAFF. CDR3 in DNA: TGTGCCAGCAGCTCAGACAGGGGCACTGAAGCTTTCTTT. The V call is TRBV7-9, the J call TRBJ1-1; 8 bases are shared with TRBD1. CDR1 and CDR2 (germline): SEHNR, FQNEAQ (reference sequence). The CDR3 covers 13 residues. V was pared by 4 bases and J by 4 bases, with 2 bases of the junction left unmatched.

As for this clonotype: An end of the junction does not agree with germline; a read error may underlie this. The V call is TRBV7-9, the J call TRBJ2-1; possibly TRBD2 for D (5 bases). Germline V gene lookup returns CDR1 SEHNR and CDR2 FQNEAQ (reference sequence). This CDR3 comprises 16 residues. The CDR3 nucleotides are TGTGCCAGCATCTTAGCGCGGACGACGTCGGGTGGGGAGCAGTTCTTC. Amino acids: CASILARTTSGGEQFF.